The 6 T cell receptor beta chains below come from one sample, sequenced in a study of cytomegalovirus exposure and HLA in healthy donors. Repertoires were generated with immunoSEQ multiplex PCR, while TCRdb's copy carries only in-frame clones and drops some. The top ten clones hold about 1.6% of a sample with about 74,000 clones, 94% of them seen once. Sample: PBMCs. These receptors were obtained from a man younger than 30 in good health and CMV-seropositive.

The CDR3 region has the DNA TGCAGCGTTGAAGATAAATATGGCTACACCTTC. It encodes CSVEDKYGYTF. V is TRBV29-1 and J is TRBJ1-2; no definite D call. V was trimmed by 0 bases and J by 5 bases, leaving 4 bases between them. CDR3 length: 11 amino acids. Germline loops: CDR1 SQVTM, CDR2 ANQGSEA. Full variable domain (remainder filled in from reference TRBV29-1 and TRBJ1-2): SAVISQKPSRDICQRGTSLTIQCQVDSQVTMMFWYRQQPGQSLTLIATANQGSEATYESGFVIDKFPISRPNLTFSTLTVSNMSPEDSSIYLCSVEDKYGYTFGSGTRLTVV.

The chain joins TRBV20-1 to TRBJ2-1, with D perhaps matching TRBD1 (6 bases). The germline V gene encodes CDR1 DFQATT and CDR2 SNEGSKA (reference sequence). V lost 4 bases and J lost 8, with 6 bases in between. CDR3 length: 10 residues. The CDR3 sequence is CSAKGDEQFF. The CDR3 DNA sequence: TGCAGTGCTAAGGGGGATGAGCAGTTCTTC.

The V gene is TRBV5-5, the J gene TRBJ2-2; D perhaps matches TRBD1 (5 bases). In germline, CDR1 is SGHKS, CDR2 YYEKEE (reference sequence). CDR3 length: 15 residues. Trimming removed 0 bases at V and 6 bases at J, with 12 bases between. DNA for the CDR3: TGTGCCAGCAGCTTGGATCGGACACTGTCCGGGGAGCTGTTTTTT. This translates into CASSLDRTLSGELFF. Based on the CDR3 plus reference TRBV5-5 and TRBJ2-2, the full variable domain is DAGVTQSPTHLIKTRGQQVTLRCSPISGHKSVSWYQQVLGQGPQFIFQYYEKEERGRGNFPDRFSARQFPNYSSELNVNALLLGDSALYLCASSLDRTLSGELFFGEGSRLTVL.

This clone came up once. This chain connects TRBV28 to TRBJ1-2; D call uncertain. Germline lookup yields CDR1 MDHEN and CDR2 SYDVKM. This CDR3 is built from 17 residues. V lost 7 bases and J lost 4, with 25 bases in between. In nucleotides, the CDR3 is TGTGCCAGCACTACCCTTAGTGCCTCGATCCCCTCCTATGGCTACACCTTC. This codes for CASTTLSASIPSYGYTF.

The rearrangement uses TRBV2 and TRBJ2-3, with TRBD2 matching over 8 bases. CDR1 is SNHLY and CDR2 is FYNNEI in the germline V gene. V shed 6 bases, J shed 2 bases, and the junction held 7 bases outside the gene matches. This CDR3 has 15 amino acids. CDR3 region: CASSLEAGVTDTQYF. The DNA for the CDR3 is TGTGCCAGCAGCCTCGAAGCGGGGGTCACAGATACGCAGTATTTT.

The gene calls are TRBV23-1 and TRBJ1-5; D not certain. TRBV23-1 belongs to the ORF category, with a function that is uncertain. Trimming cost V 0 bases and J 0 bases, with 6 bases left between them. The CDR3 contains 15 residues. CDR3 protein: CASSQSEASNQPQHF. DNA for the CDR3: TGCGCCAGCAGTCAATCCGAAGCTAGCAATCAGCCCCAGCATTTT.